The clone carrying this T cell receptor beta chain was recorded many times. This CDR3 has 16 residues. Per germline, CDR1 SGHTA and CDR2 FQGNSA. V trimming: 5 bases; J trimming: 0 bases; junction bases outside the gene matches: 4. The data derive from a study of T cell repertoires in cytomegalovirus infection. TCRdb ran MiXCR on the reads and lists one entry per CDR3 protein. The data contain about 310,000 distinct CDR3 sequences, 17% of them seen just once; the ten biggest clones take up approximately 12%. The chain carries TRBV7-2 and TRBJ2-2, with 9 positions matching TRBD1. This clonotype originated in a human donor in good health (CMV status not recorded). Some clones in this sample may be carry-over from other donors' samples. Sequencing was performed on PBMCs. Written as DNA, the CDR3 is TGTGCCAGCAGCAACAGGGGGCAGGCGAACACCGGGGAGCTGTTTTTT. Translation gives CASSNRGQANTGELFF.